The clone carrying this T cell receptor beta chain was counted at least ten times. V was pared by 2 bases and J by 2 bases, with 10 bases between. The V gene's germline CDR1 is SGHAT and CDR2 FQNNGV. CDR3 length equals 14 residues. The entry originates in a study of CD8 T cells in ankylosing spondylitis. TCRdb reprocessed the 5' RACE reads with MiXCR, giving one entry per CDR3 protein. The sample comprises 130,000 or so distinct CDR3 sequences, 11% of which are singletons, and roughly 4.3% rests with the top ten. The J gene is TRBJ2-7, the V gene TRBV11-2; the D gene is possibly TRBD2 (6 bases). This clonotype was sampled from a female donor with ankylosing spondylitis or in good health (not recorded which). Material for sequencing was blood, either unsorted or a sorted T cell fraction (not recorded which). The CDR3, as DNA: TGTGCCAGCAGCTTACAGCGGGCAACCTACGAGCAGTACTTC. It is translated as CASSLQRATYEQYF.